The 27 T cell receptor beta chains in this list originate from one sample, sequenced in a study of blood T cell repertoires in COVID-19. This table comes from immunoSEQ multiplex PCR, and its TCRdb copy is limited to in-frame clones, with some not included. The table records roughly 100,000 clones, around 90% of them present only once. The sequencing input was peripheral blood. The origin of the receptors is a woman aged 45-59 years with COVID-19, enrolled during active disease.

This chain joins TRBV5-1 and TRBJ1-1, with 7 bases aligning to TRBD1. The germline V gene has CDR1 SGHRS and CDR2 YFSETQ. The CDR3 is 17 amino acids. V gave up 0 bases and J gave up 2 bases; unmatched junction bases: 10. CDR3 amino acids: CASSLVLPGQRNTEAFF. DNA of the CDR3: TGCGCCAGCAGCTTGGTATTACCGGGACAGAGAAACACTGAAGCTTTCTTT.

The chain carries TRBV21-1 and TRBJ1-4; the D call in the table, TRBD1, was not verified against the DNA. TRBV21-1 is recorded as a pseudogene. The CDR3 spans 15 residues. As DNA, the CDR3 is TGTGCCAGCAGCTTACCGGGACAGGGGTATGAAAAACTGTTTTTT. Protein: CASSLPGQGYEKLFF.

This rearrangement joins TRBV10-1 to TRBJ1-2; TRBD1 agrees at 7 bases. The germline CDR1 and CDR2 sequences are WNHNN and SYGVQD (reference sequence). V gave up 6 bases and J gave up 0 bases; unmatched junction bases: 7. There are 15 residues in the CDR3. The CDR3 DNA reads TGCGCCAGCAGCGGCGACAGGGTCACTAACTATGGCTACACCTTC. Protein: CASSGDRVTNYGYTF.

The rearrangement links TRBV7-9 to TRBJ1-5, with 11 positions matching TRBD1. This CDR3 is 19 amino acids long. J was trimmed by 1 base and V by 3 bases; bases with no gene match: 11. Germline V lookup: CDR1 SEHNR, CDR2 FQNEAQ (reference sequence). This CDR3 is CASSFEWTGGEESNQPQHF. The CDR3 DNA is TGTGCCAGCAGCTTCGAATGGACAGGGGGCGAAGAAAGCAATCAGCCCCAGCATTTT.

The chain recombines TRBV4-1 with TRBJ1-2; D possibly corresponds to TRBD1 (6 bases). Germline assignment: CDR1 MGHRA and CDR2 YSYEKL. CDR3 length: 14 amino acids. V was trimmed by 1 base and J by 6 bases, leaving 12 bases between them. The CDR3: CASSQVGGGNGYTF. The CDR3 DNA follows: TGCGCCAGCAGCCAAGTTGGCGGGGGCAATGGCTACACCTTC.

The V and J genes are TRBV6-1 and TRBJ1-1; 7 nucleotides line up with TRBD1. CDR1 is MNHNS, CDR2 SASEGT, per germline. V was pared by 3 bases and J by 9 bases, with 4 bases of the junction left unmatched. The CDR3 is 12 amino acids. The CDR3 protein is CASSDRQGKAFF. As DNA, the CDR3 is TGTGCCAGCAGTGATCGACAGGGCAAAGCTTTCTTT.

This rearrangement joins TRBV19 to TRBJ1-4, with D uncertain. CDR3 size: 16 residues. Germline lookup yields CDR1 LNHDA and CDR2 SQIVND (reference sequence). The V and J ends lost 3 bases and 2 bases respectively, with 13 bases between them. CDR3 nucleotides: TGTGCCAGTAGTATTATGGGCCACAATACTAATGAAAAACTGTTTTTT. Translating gives CASSIMGHNTNEKLFF.

The chain carries TRBV7-9 and TRBJ1-1; D uncertain. There are 13 residues in the CDR3. Trimming took 5 bases from V and 0 from J, leaving 7 bases between them. CDR1 and CDR2 (germline): SEHNR, FQNEAQ (reference sequence). The CDR3 protein is CASSKQLNTEAFF. Written as DNA, the CDR3 is TGTGCCAGCAGCAAACAGTTGAACACTGAAGCTTTCTTT. Full variable domain (missing parts from reference TRBV7-9 and TRBJ1-1): DTGVSQNPRHKITKRGQNVTFRCDPISEHNRLYWYRQTLGQGPEFLTYFQNEAQLEKSRLLSDRFSAERPKGSFSTLEIQRTEQGDSAMYLCASSKQLNTEAFFGQGTRLTVV.

This CDR3 is CAWSVNSGALGEFF. The CDR3 bases are TGTGCCTGGAGTGTAAACTCTGGGGCATTGGGCGAGTTCTTC. V gene TRBV30 combines with J gene TRBJ2-1; TRBD1 might be the D (5 bases). This CDR3 is built from 14 residues. V lost 0 bases and J lost 14, with 20 bases in between. Germline V gives CDR1 GTSNPN, CDR2 SVGIG (reference sequence).

The genes are TRBV4-1 and TRBJ1-1; D gene ambiguous. The CDR3 length is 14 residues. V was shortened by 0 bases and J by 3 bases, with 8 bases between the two germline ends. Germline V gives CDR1 MGHRA, CDR2 YSYEKL. CDR3 nucleotide sequence: TGCGCCAGCAGCCAAGATCCCCCTCACACTGAAGCTTTCTTT. This codes for CASSQDPPHTEAFF.

This chain joins TRBV2 and TRBJ2-1, with 14 bases that match TRBD2. In germline, CDR1 is SNHLY, CDR2 FYNNEI. This CDR3 has 14 amino acids. Losses at the gene ends were 7 bases for V and 5 bases for J; bases not matched to a gene: 1. The CDR3: CASTGLAGDNEQFF. CDR3 sequence (DNA): TGTGCCAGCACGGGACTAGCGGGGGACAATGAGCAGTTCTTC.

The V and J genes are TRBV13 and TRBJ2-3; TRBD2 matches at 8 bases. CDR3 length equals 15 residues. V dropped 4 bases and J dropped 1; count of bases not matched to a gene: 4. The germline CDR1 and CDR2 sequences are PRHDT and FYEKMQ (reference sequence). The DNA for the CDR3 is TGTGCCAGCAGCTCTCCGCGGGGGGGCACAGATACGCAGTATTTT. Translation gives CASSSPRGGTDTQYF.

This chain uses TRBV27 with TRBJ2-3; D not resolved. From germline, CDR1 is MNHEY and CDR2 SMNVEV (reference sequence). V lost 5 bases and J lost 4, with 10 bases in between. This CDR3 is built from 13 residues. As DNA, the CDR3 is TGTGCCAGCAGTATTAACCAGGCAGATACGCAGTATTTT. Its translation is CASSINQADTQYF.

The chain has TRBV28 and TRBJ1-1; 8 bases match TRBD1. Germline CDR1 and CDR2: MDHEN and SYDVKM. The CDR3 is 16 amino acids. Unmatched junction bases numbered 9, after V lost 6 bases and J lost 0 bases. The DNA for the CDR3 is TGTGCCAGCAGCGGTAGGACAGGGATAATGAACACTGAAGCTTTCTTT. Protein sequence: CASSGRTGIMNTEAFF.

The chain links TRBV12-5 to TRBJ1-5, with D tentatively TRBD1 (5 bases). Germline lookup yields CDR1 LGHNT and CDR2 FRNRAP. Trimming removed 9 bases at V and 2 bases at J, with 11 bases between. The CDR3 contains 13 residues. CDR3 coding DNA: TGTGCTAGCCTAGACAGTCGCAATCAGCCCCAGCATTTT. Translated: CASLDSRNQPQHF.

V usage is TRBV21-1 and J usage is TRBJ1-5; no check of the table's D call, TRBD1, against the DNA was made. TRBV21-1 constitutes a pseudogene. The CDR3 consists of 19 residues. The CDR3 sequence is CASSKARQTGKGSNQPQHF. The CDR3 DNA is TGTGCCAGCAGCAAAGCACGACAGACAGGGAAGGGGAGCAATCAGCCCCAGCATTTT.

The V gene is TRBV18, the J gene TRBJ1-5; perhaps TRBD1 as D (5 bases). CDR1 and CDR2 (germline): KGHSH, LQKENI. The CDR3 is 15 residues long. The germline V and J ends were trimmed by 2 bases and 4 bases, with 12 bases remaining between them. Written as DNA, the CDR3 is TGTGCCAGCTCACCAGGGGCAGGGCTAAATCAGCCCCAGCATTTT. Translating gives CASSPGAGLNQPQHF.

This chain connects TRBV7-6 to TRBJ1-2; the match to TRBD1 covers 9 bases. This CDR3 spans 16 amino acids. Germline trimming cut 1 base from V and 6 bases from J; bases unmatched to any gene: 9. Germline lookup yields CDR1 SGHVS and CDR2 FNYEAQ. For the CDR3, the DNA is TGTGCCAGCAGCTTAGTGCCGGGACAGGGCGGAGATGGCTACACCTTC. As protein: CASSLVPGQGGDGYTF. The full variable domain, rest sourced from reference TRBV7-6 and TRBJ1-2, is GAGVSQSPRYKVTKRGQDVALRCDPISGHVSLYWYRQALGQGPEFLTYFNYEAQQDKSGLPNDRFSAERPEGSISTLTIQRTEQRDSAMYRCASSLVPGQGGDGYTFGSGTRLTVV.

The chain is built from TRBV13 and TRBJ2-2; D call uncertain. Trimming shortened V by 8 bases and J by 5 bases, and 12 bases separated the two germline ends. This CDR3 spans 13 amino acids. Germline V CDR1 and CDR2: PRHDT, FYEKMQ (reference sequence). For the CDR3, the DNA is TGTGCCAGCTCAAGGCGGCGGACCGGGGAGCTGTTTTTT. It codes for CASSRRRTGELFF.

This clone was seen a single time. The J gene is TRBJ1-1, the V gene TRBV7-9, with 7 bases identical to TRBD1. Germline V gives CDR1 SEHNR, CDR2 FQNEAQ (reference sequence). CDR3 length equals 13 residues. Trimming cost V 11 bases and J 1 base; bases outside gene matches: 7. The CDR3: CAGQGQTNTEAFF. CDR3 in DNA: TGTGCCGGCCAGGGACAGACGAACACTGAAGCTTTCTTT.

The J gene is TRBJ1-1, the V gene TRBV7-2; 8 nucleotides agree with TRBD1. Trimming removed 4 bases from V and 11 bases from J; junction bases left unmatched: 6. The CDR3 spans 12 residues. Germline loops: CDR1 SGHTA, CDR2 FQGNSA. The CDR3 protein is CASSSGRGPAFF. CDR3 DNA: TGTGCCAGCAGCTCGGGCAGGGGGCCTGCTTTCTTT.

V usage is TRBV5-1 and J usage is TRBJ2-1, with D unclear. The CDR3 spans 12 residues. Germline CDR1 is SGHRS and CDR2 is YFSETQ. V shed 2 bases and J shed 10 bases, with 10 bases lying between them. CDR3 residues: CASSLDIGEQFF. CDR3 bases: TGCGCCAGCAGCTTAGACATTGGCGAGCAGTTCTTC.

The chain employs TRBV11-2 and TRBJ2-2; D possibly corresponds to TRBD1 (6 bases). V lost 1 base and J lost 7, with 10 bases in between. The CDR3 is 14 amino acids. Germline CDR1 is SGHAT and CDR2 is FQNNGV. CDR3 sequence reads: CASSLVGRGGELFF. DNA for the CDR3: TGTGCCAGCAGCTTAGTGGGCAGGGGCGGGGAGCTGTTTTTT.

The V and J genes are TRBV6-1 and TRBJ1-2; D is unclear. Trimming removed 0 bases from V and 5 bases from J, with 22 bases in between. In germline, CDR1 is MNHNS, CDR2 SASEGT. The CDR3 loop spans 18 amino acids. CDR3 in DNA: TGTGCCAGCAGTGAAGCCGCCCTTATAGGAGCGCAGCTATATGGCTACACCTTC. Protein sequence: CASSEAALIGAQLYGYTF.

This clone is a singleton in its sample. Here the CDR3 reads CASSWTTGDKPEAFF. The CDR3 DNA follows: TGCGCCAGCAGCTGGACGACAGGGGATAAACCTGAAGCTTTCTTT. The rearrangement links TRBV5-1 to TRBJ1-1; TRBD1 agrees at 8 bases. Trimming took 3 bases from V and 6 from J; bases not matched to a gene: 10. CDR3 length: 15 amino acids. Per the germline V gene, CDR1 is SGHRS and CDR2 is YFSETQ.

This chain links TRBV12-5 with TRBJ1-5; 9 bases agree with TRBD1. The CDR3 is 16 residues long. In germline, CDR1 is LGHNT, CDR2 FRNRAP. V lost 7 bases and J lost 5; bases outside the gene matches: 12. CDR3 sequence reads: CASAPGQGQSDQPQHF. CDR3 DNA sequence: TGTGCTAGTGCACCGGGACAGGGACAGTCAGATCAGCCCCAGCATTTT.

The chain joins TRBV28 to TRBJ1-2, with D perhaps TRBD1 (6 bases). V was clipped by 11 bases and J by 4 bases, with 20 bases between them. The CDR3 extends over 14 amino acids. CDR1 is MDHEN and CDR2 is SYDVKM in the germline V gene. CDR3 nucleotide sequence: TGTGCCCTAGGACACCGAGACAGGTCCTATGGCTACACCTTC. Encoded protein: CALGHRDRSYGYTF.